A selection of T cell receptor beta chains follows, all from one sample in a study of cytomegalovirus exposure and HLA in healthy donors. Here immunoSEQ multiplex PCR was the method, and the copy in TCRdb shows in-frame clones only, minus some. Of about 170,000 clones listed, around 77% are singletons. Material: PBMCs. These receptors came from a female donor in good health and CMV-seronegative. Both conserved end residues are part of each CDR3. The order of the fields is V gene, clone size, D gene, J gene, CDR3 DNA, CDR3 protein. A D gene is named only where the DNA matches it firmly. The size entry is marked missing in some rows and otherwise reads once, few, many or a size class.

>TRBV6-1|few|-|TRBJ2-7
TGTGCCAGCAGCCCCGGAGGGATTTCCTACGAGCAGTACTTC
CASSPGGISYEQYF
>TRBV7-8|-|-|TRBJ2-7
TGTGCCAGCAGCTTAACAGGCCTGCGCGAGCAGTACTTC
CASSLTGLREQYF
>TRBV19|-|-|TRBJ2-7
TGTGCCAGTAGTATAGTCGGAGTCACGGACGAGCAGTACTTC
CASSIVGVTDEQYF
>TRBV9|once|-|TRBJ1-6
TGTGCCAGCAGCGCCATGAGACAGGCTAATTCACCCCTCCACTTT
CASSAMRQANSPLHF
>TRBV6-1|-|-|TRBJ2-1
TGTGCCAGCAGCCCAATGGGGACATCCTACAATGAGCAGTTCTTC
CASSPMGTSYNEQFF
>TRBV19|-|-|TRBJ2-1
TGTGCCACCACCTCTGGCAACTACAATGAGCAGTTCTTC
CATTSGNYNEQFF
>TRBV28|-|-|TRBJ1-2
TGTGCCAGCAGTGAAACCGGGACACGGTATGGCTACACCTTC
CASSETGTRYGYTF
>TRBV5-6|-|-|TRBJ2-2
TGTGCCAGCACCCAGAAATACACCGGGGAGCTGTTTTTT
CASTQKYTGELFF
>TRBV28|-|TRBD2|TRBJ2-5
TGTGCCAGCATAAAAGCGGGAGGGCGTGACAGGGGAGAGACCCAGTACTTC
CASIKAGGRDRGETQYF
>TRBV11-2|-|TRBD1|TRBJ1-6
TGTGCCAGCAGCTCAAGGGGGACAGAACATTCACCCCTCCACTTT
CASSSRGTEHSPLHF
>TRBV5-1|-|-|TRBJ1-1
TGCGCCAGCAGCTTGATTGGACAAACGAACACTGAAGCTTTCTTT
CASSLIGQTNTEAFF
>TRBV6-5|once|TRBD1|TRBJ1-4
TGTGCCAGCAGTTCAGGGGGACAGGCCTATGAAAAACTGTTTTTT
CASSSGGQAYEKLFF
>TRBV7-6|once|-|TRBJ1-2
TGTGCCAGCAGCTTAGGGGGGGGCAGGGGCGATGGCTACACCTTC
CASSLGGGRGDGYTF
>TRBV21-1|-|-|TRBJ1-2
TGTGCCAGCAGCAAGAGGACAGGGTTTGACTTC
CASSKRTGFDF
>TRBV19|-|-|TRBJ1-1
TGTGCCAGTAGTACAGGGGCTGAAGCTTTCTTT
CASSTGAEAFF
>TRBV6-6|-|-|TRBJ1-4
TGTGCCAGCAGTTACGGGGGCGGGAATGAAAAACTGTTTTTT
CASSYGGGNEKLFF
>TRBV6-5|-|TRBD2|TRBJ2-1
TGTGCCAGCAGTTCCTCTAGCGGGGGGGGCACGGATGAGCAGTTCTTC
CASSSSSGGGTDEQFF
>TRBV11-2|once|-|TRBJ1-1
TGTGCCAGCAGCCGTAGCTTTGAAGCTTTCTTT
CASSRSFEAFF
>TRBV28|few|-|TRBJ2-5
TGTGCCAGCAGTTTAGGCTACCAAGAGACCCAGTACTTC
CASSLGYQETQYF
>TRBV19|few|TRBD1|TRBJ1-2
TGTGCCAGTAGGCCGACAGGGTCTAACTATGGCTACACCTTC
CASRPTGSNYGYTF
>TRBV6-5|once|-|TRBJ2-7
TGTGCCAGCAGTTATCTGCCTGTCAGCTCCTACGAGCAGTACTTC
CASSYLPVSSYEQYF
>TRBV19|-|-|TRBJ2-5
TGTGCCAGTAGTCCCCGTAACACCGAACAAGAGACCCAGTACTTC
CASSPRNTEQETQYF
>TRBV9|-|-|TRBJ1-4
TGTGCCAGCAGCGCCCGAGGGACATCTCAGGGGGAAAAACTGTTTTTT
CASSARGTSQGEKLFF
>TRBV5-4|once|-|TRBJ1-1
TGTGCCAGCAGCTTGGATTTTCGGACTGAAGCTTTCTTT
CASSLDFRTEAFF
>TRBV10-3|few|-|TRBJ2-1
TGTGCCATCAGTGAGTATTCTTATGAGCAGTTCTTC
CAISEYSYEQFF
>TRBV7-8|-|-|TRBJ1-1
TGTGCCAGCAGCTTAGGGGGGCGGACTGAAGCTTTCTTT
CASSLGGRTEAFF
>TRBV7-3|few|TRBD1|TRBJ1-5
TGTGCCAGCAGCCTTACAGGGGGTCAGCCCCAGCATTTT
CASSLTGGQPQHF
>TRBV10-3|few|-|TRBJ1-2
TGTGCCATCAGTGGGGGGCAGACGGACTATGGCTACACCTTC
CAISGGQTDYGYTF
>TRBV11-1|-|-|TRBJ2-3
TGTGCCAGCAGCTCTATAGCGGGCACAGATACGCAGTATTTT
CASSSIAGTDTQYF
>TRBV6-6|few|-|TRBJ1-5
TGTGCCAGCAGTTATTTAGGGGGTAACAATCAGCCCCAGCATTTT
CASSYLGGNNQPQHF